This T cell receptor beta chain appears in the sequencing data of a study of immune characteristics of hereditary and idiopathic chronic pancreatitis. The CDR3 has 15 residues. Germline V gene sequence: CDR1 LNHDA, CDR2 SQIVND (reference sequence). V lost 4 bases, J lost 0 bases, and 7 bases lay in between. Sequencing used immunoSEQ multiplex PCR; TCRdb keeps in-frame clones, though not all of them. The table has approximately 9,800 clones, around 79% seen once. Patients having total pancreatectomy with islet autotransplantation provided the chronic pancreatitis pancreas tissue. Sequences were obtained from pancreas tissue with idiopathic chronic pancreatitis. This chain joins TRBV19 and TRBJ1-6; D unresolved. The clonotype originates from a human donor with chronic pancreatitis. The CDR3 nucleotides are TGTGCCAGTAGTACCGGAGGCTCCTATAATTCACCCCTCCACTTT. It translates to CASSTGGSYNSPLHF.